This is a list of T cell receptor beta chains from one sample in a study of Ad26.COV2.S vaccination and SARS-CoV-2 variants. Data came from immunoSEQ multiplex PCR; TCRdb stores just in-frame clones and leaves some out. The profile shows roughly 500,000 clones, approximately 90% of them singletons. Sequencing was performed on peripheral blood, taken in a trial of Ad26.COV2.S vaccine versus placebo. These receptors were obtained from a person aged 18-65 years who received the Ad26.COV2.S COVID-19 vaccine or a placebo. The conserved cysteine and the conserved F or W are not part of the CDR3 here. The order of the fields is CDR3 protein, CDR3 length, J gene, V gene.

CDR3 protein: ASSLALGKEQF
CDR3 length: 11
J gene: TRBJ2-1
V gene: TRBV5-4

CDR3 protein: ATSPGVAGNNEQF
CDR3 length: 13
J gene: TRBJ2-1
V gene: TRBV15

CDR3 protein: ASSYQRSGELF
CDR3 length: 11
J gene: TRBJ2-2
V gene: TRBV6-2/TRBV6-3

CDR3 protein: ASSLSVGDIEQY
CDR3 length: 12
J gene: TRBJ2-7
V gene: TRBV7-2

CDR3 protein: ALSRTLSSYEQY
CDR3 length: 12
J gene: TRBJ2-7
V gene: TRBV6-5

CDR3 protein: AWSIVEGRELF
CDR3 length: 11
J gene: TRBJ2-2
V gene: TRBV30

CDR3 protein: ASSWGTSYEQY
CDR3 length: 11
J gene: TRBJ2-7
V gene: TRBV5-1

CDR3 protein: SVFLGGYT
CDR3 length: 8
J gene: TRBJ1-2
V gene: TRBV29-1

CDR3 protein: ASSISGRVGTQY
CDR3 length: 12
J gene: TRBJ2-3
V gene: TRBV11-1

CDR3 protein: ASSGMGANPEAF
CDR3 length: 12
J gene: TRBJ1-1
V gene: TRBV7-9

CDR3 protein: ASSSPIGELF
CDR3 length: 10
J gene: TRBJ2-2
V gene: TRBV28

CDR3 protein: ASSFSPLGYYGYT
CDR3 length: 13
J gene: TRBJ1-2
V gene: TRBV28

CDR3 protein: ASSLTSTSTDTQY
CDR3 length: 13
J gene: TRBJ2-3
V gene: TRBV28

CDR3 protein: ASSLWDRPYEQY
CDR3 length: 12
J gene: TRBJ2-7
V gene: TRBV7-9

CDR3 protein: AISERRPNNYGYT
CDR3 length: 13
J gene: TRBJ1-2
V gene: TRBV10-3

CDR3 protein: ASSLGSGLAGQETQY
CDR3 length: 15
J gene: TRBJ2-5
V gene: TRBV3-1/TRBV3-2

CDR3 protein: ATNNRQTGWNPAF
CDR3 length: 13
J gene: TRBJ1-1
V gene: TRBV6-6

CDR3 protein: ASSLSLGELF
CDR3 length: 10
J gene: TRBJ2-2
V gene: TRBV28

CDR3 protein: ASSINRDATYNEQF
CDR3 length: 14
J gene: TRBJ2-1
V gene: TRBV5-4

CDR3 protein: ASSRDSGNQPQH
CDR3 length: 12
J gene: TRBJ1-5
V gene: TRBV6-5

CDR3 protein: SVTDGSNEQY
CDR3 length: 10
J gene: TRBJ2-7
V gene: TRBV29-1

CDR3 protein: AWAFRVNTEAF
CDR3 length: 11
J gene: TRBJ1-1
V gene: TRBV30

CDR3 protein: ASSSQFGTQY
CDR3 length: 10
J gene: TRBJ2-3
V gene: TRBV7-9

CDR3 protein: ASSPHLNTEAF
CDR3 length: 11
J gene: TRBJ1-1
V gene: TRBV5-1

CDR3 protein: ASSLVLVGGDEQF
CDR3 length: 13
J gene: TRBJ2-1
V gene: TRBV5-6

CDR3 protein: ATQPPGAVNEQF
CDR3 length: 12
J gene: TRBJ2-1
V gene: TRBV24-1

CDR3 protein: ASSSSNPHTQY
CDR3 length: 11
J gene: TRBJ2-3
V gene: TRBV28

CDR3 protein: ASSDPGASTDTQY
CDR3 length: 13
J gene: TRBJ2-3
V gene: TRBV2

CDR3 protein: ASSLVRGGSGSGANVLT
CDR3 length: 17
J gene: TRBJ2-6
V gene: TRBV7-8

CDR3 protein: ASSLTGFLTDTQY
CDR3 length: 13
J gene: TRBJ2-3
V gene: TRBV28

CDR3 protein: ASSELETQY
CDR3 length: 9
J gene: TRBJ2-5
V gene: TRBV2